The 15 T cell receptor beta chains below come from one sample, sequenced in a study of CD8 T cells in ankylosing spondylitis. Study-wide results and caveats: What seemed typical of ankylosing spondylitis blood was a TCR beta motif built from 7 or 8 highly homologous variants.

TCRdb analysed the 5' RACE reads with MiXCR anew, one entry per CDR3 protein. This sample has some 840,000 distinct CDR3 sequences, with approximately 12% found just once. No antigen has been assigned to these receptors. Sequenced input: blood, either unsorted or a sorted T cell fraction (not recorded which). The receptors stem from a male donor with ankylosing spondylitis.

This clonotype showed up just a few times. J is TRBJ1-2 and V is TRBV27; a possible D gene is TRBD1 (5 bases). This CDR3 has 11 amino acids. V lost 5 bases and J lost 4, with 5 bases in between. From germline, CDR1 is MNHEY and CDR2 SMNVEV (reference sequence). CDR3 coding DNA: TGTGCCAGCAGTGGGACCTATGGCTACACCTTC. Translated: CASSGTYGYTF.

This clonotype was observed a few times. V is TRBV7-6 and J is TRBJ1-2; TRBD1 might be the D (6 bases). Germline values: CDR1 SGHVS, CDR2 FNYEAQ. Trimming shortened V by 1 base and J by 2 bases, and 14 bases separated the two germline ends. CDR3 size: 16 residues. The CDR3, as DNA: TGTGCCAGCAGCTTAGAACCCGTCACAGGGAACTATGGCTACACCTTC. The encoded protein is CASSLEPVTGNYGYTF.

This clonotype has more than one count but fewer than ten. The rearrangement joins TRBV7-2 to TRBJ2-5; 8 bases match TRBD1. The CDR3 loop spans 17 amino acids. V lost 5 bases, J lost 2 bases, and 13 bases stayed unmatched. Germline assignment: CDR1 SGHTA and CDR2 FQGNSA. The CDR3 DNA reads as TGTGCCAGCAGCCCAACCCCTCCTCGGACAGGGCAAGAGACCCAGTACTTC. This sequence encodes CASSPTPPRTGQETQYF.

The sample holds many counts of this clonotype. The chain is built from TRBV24-1 and TRBJ1-5; D is uncertain. The V end was cut by 3 bases, the J end by 0 bases, with 11 bases between. Per the germline V gene, CDR1 is KGHDR and CDR2 is SFDVKD. The CDR3 extends over 16 amino acids. The DNA for the CDR3 is TGTGCCACCAGTGATCCCTTACGGGGTAGCAATCAGCCCCAGCATTTT. Its translation: CATSDPLRGSNQPQHF.

J is TRBJ2-1 and V is TRBV18, with D tentatively TRBD2 (6 bases). The CDR3 covers 16 residues. V gave up 0 bases and J gave up 5 bases, with 14 bases separating them. CDR1 KGHSH and CDR2 LQKENI come from the germline V gene. The CDR3 spells CASSPPGIADHNEQFF. DNA for the CDR3: TGTGCCAGCTCACCACCGGGGATAGCGGACCACAATGAGCAGTTCTTC.

In the case of this clonotype: This may come from a read error, since a much larger clone is one base off. This chain uses TRBV6-5 with TRBJ1-2; D remains ambiguous. In germline, CDR1 is MNHEY, CDR2 SVGAGI. The CDR3 is 13 amino acids. V dropped 2 bases and J dropped 5 bases, with 9 bases sitting between them. As DNA, the CDR3 is TGTGCCAGCAGTTACGGTTATTTATATGGCTACACCTTC. The encoded protein is CASSYGYLYGYTF.

This clonotype was recorded a few times. V gene TRBV5-1 combines with J gene TRBJ1-1; unclear D gene. Germline values: CDR1 SGHRS, CDR2 YFSETQ. Trimming cost V 1 base and J 0 bases, with 7 bases left between them. The length of the CDR3 is 14 residues. The chain's CDR3 is CASSLYTVNTEAFF. CDR3 coding DNA: TGCGCCAGCAGCTTGTACACTGTGAACACTGAAGCTTTCTTT.

This clonotype occurred many times. This sequence joins TRBV20-1 and TRBJ2-3, with a possible D match to TRBD1 (5 bases). The V end lost 6 bases, the J end lost 8 bases, and 15 bases lay between the germline ends. Germline CDR1 reads DFQATT; CDR2 reads SNEGSKA (reference sequence). The CDR3 loop spans 12 amino acids. CDR3 in amino acids: CSAPTRETTQYF. The CDR3, as DNA: TGCAGTGCCCCGACCAGGGAAACTACGCAGTATTTT.

This chain connects TRBV20-1 to TRBJ2-1; 9 nucleotides align to TRBD2. The germline gives CDR1 DFQATT, CDR2 SNEGSKA (reference sequence). This CDR3 comprises 13 residues. The ends lost 1 base at V and 9 bases at J; junction bases unmatched: 4. In nucleotides, the CDR3 is TGCAGTGCTAGAGTCATTAGCGGGAGTGAGCAGTTCTTC. As protein: CSARVISGSEQFF.

This chain links TRBV20-1 with TRBJ2-5; D is ambiguous. V lost 2 bases and J lost 0, with 16 bases in between. Germline CDR1 is DFQATT and CDR2 is SNEGSKA (reference sequence). This CDR3 contains 16 residues. CDR3 sequence (DNA): TGCAGTGCTAGAAACCCACGCGCCGGGCACCAAGAGACCCAGTACTTC. Translated, it gives CSARNPRAGHQETQYF.

In its sample, this clonotype was seen a few times. This chain uses TRBV27 with TRBJ1-5; D might be TRBD1 (5 bases). The CDR3 runs to 12 residues. The germline V gene encodes CDR1 MNHEY and CDR2 SMNVEV (reference sequence). With 4 bases removed from V and 9 bases from J, the gap between germline ends came to 10 bases. The CDR3 DNA follows: TGTGCCAGCAGTTGGAGGGGTGGGCCCCAGCATTTT. Translating it yields CASSWRGGPQHF.

The CDR3 coding sequence is TGCAGTGCTATTCTTGATCCCTATGGCTACACCTTC. This codes for CSAILDPYGYTF. The chain is built from TRBV20-1 and TRBJ1-2; D not certain. In germline, CDR1 is DFQATT, CDR2 SNEGSKA (reference sequence). V lost 4 bases and J 4 bases, leaving 10 bases between the germline ends. This CDR3 spans 12 amino acids.

The chain has TRBV18 and TRBJ1-4; tentative D call: TRBD1 (6 bases). V was cut by 3 bases and J by 7 bases, with 18 bases left in between. Germline CDR1 is KGHSH and CDR2 is LQKENI. The CDR3 length is 16 residues. CDR3 protein: CASSPLPRGYGEKLFF. In DNA form, the CDR3 reads TGTGCCAGCTCACCGTTACCCAGGGGATACGGTGAAAAACTGTTTTTT.

The V gene is TRBV5-1, the J gene TRBJ2-1; 7 positions agree with TRBD2. The V gene end was trimmed by 6 bases and the J gene end by 8 bases; junction bases not matched to a gene: 17. The CDR3 runs to 16 residues. The V gene's germline CDR1 is SGHRS and CDR2 YFSETQ. The CDR3 spells CASTPSGWEGLDEQFF. CDR3 nucleotide sequence: TGCGCCAGCACCCCGTCGGGGTGGGAGGGCCTGGATGAGCAGTTCTTC. The full variable domain, rest sourced from reference TRBV5-1 and TRBJ2-1, is KAGVTQTPRYLIKTRGQQVTLSCSPISGHRSVSWYQQTPGQGLQFLFEYFSETQRNKGNFPGRFSGRQFSNSRSEMNVSTLELGDSALYLCASTPSGWEGLDEQFFGPGTRLTVL.

This clonotype was seen repeatedly, ten times or more. The chain is built from TRBV10-3 and TRBJ1-3; 7 bases fit TRBD1. This CDR3 region has 14 residues. V trimming: 6 bases; J trimming: 4 bases; junction bases outside the gene matches: 6. The germline CDR1 and CDR2 sequences are ENHRY and SYGVKD. CDR3 residues: CAISETGAGNTIYF. The CDR3 DNA follows: TGTGCCATCAGCGAAACAGGGGCAGGAAACACCATATATTTT.